This TCR beta chain was retrieved from a study of early T cells in non-severe SARS-CoV-2 infection (dated by TCRdb to 2020 to 2022). In terms of the full investigation: Bulk RNA from unsorted whole blood was used for TCR sequencing, so alpha and beta chains could not be paired. What the research found in general, with its limitations: VDJdb matching was skewed toward anti-spike CD8 responses, so virus-specific expansions were likely underestimated and private and CD4 specificities were missed.

Regarding this clonotype: It lacks a known antigen. One base away there is no much larger clone; base qualities are not given.

The study was a case-control design nested within a healthcare worker cohort in London, UK, with weekly nasopharyngeal swab PCR tests and blood sampling. Healthcare workers were recruited between 23 and 31 March 2020, during the week of the UK lockdown, and were followed weekly for up to about 15 weeks. Library prep was done by 5' RACE. Sequencer: NextSeq 500. In the TCR library protocol, unique molecular identifiers were attached to individual cDNA molecules to correct for PCR bias and sequencing error. Sequencing covered both TCR alpha and beta chains, and within each sample the abundances of alpha and beta sequences were tightly co-correlated. Per the original workflow: V gene, J gene and CDR3 annotation of TCR sequences was performed with Decombinator V4. Expanded TCRs were defined as changing significantly between any two time points under a Poisson model with p below 0.0001. TCR abundances were normalised to the total number of TCRs sequenced per sample and expressed as counts per million. VDJdb, accessed 1 November 2021, was searched for CMV, EBV and SARS-CoV-2 annotated TCRs, with TCRs annotated for multiple antigens excluded. TCRdb reprocessing: public reads trimmed at Q25 with fastp, clones called with MiXCR, in-frame beta chains kept. For every CDR3 protein sequence, its rows merge into one entry that carries the most common genes and DNA. The V and J calls follow TCRdb's processing rather than the paper's. This sample comprises more than 70,000 distinct CDR3 sequences, roughly 13% of them detected only once. About 14% of the sample rests with the top ten.

The sample taken for sequencing was whole blood. This clonotype was obtained from an adult who was a healthcare worker with PCR-confirmed SARS-CoV-2 infection or an uninfected control (not recorded which).

The CDR3 sequence is CSAGQGEQPQHF. The nucleotides read TGCAGTGCCGGGCAGGGGGAACAGCCCCAGCATTTT. The rearranged chain carries TRBV20-1 and TRBJ1-5; 7 central nucleotides agree with TRBD1. Sequences DFQATT (CDR1) and SNEGSKA (CDR2) are obtained from the germline V gene (reference sequence). The CDR3 numbers 12 residues from cysteine through phenylalanine. Solely the CDR3 DNA is kept, with 36 bases framed from the first base. Clipping removes 6 bases from V and 7 bases from J, with 6 as the unmatched junction base count.